This T cell receptor beta chain was observed in a study of blood T cell repertoires in COVID-19. Across the whole study: Sources were T cells, B-cell-depleted T cells, or PBMCs; the material itself was cDNA or gDNA.

The germline gives CDR1 LNHDA, CDR2 SQIVND (reference sequence). The CDR3 runs to 18 residues. V was trimmed by 5 bases and J by 7 bases, leaving 27 bases between them. Cohorts were assigned according to the clinical history that participants reported. Using immunoSEQ multiplex PCR, the repertoire was profiled, and TCRdb retains in-frame clones only, with some absent. The table records about 300,000 clones, over 75% of them present only once. This clone was detected once. The TCR sequence derives from a woman in her twenties or thirties who had recovered from COVID-19. Sequencing input: PBMCs or T cells enriched from blood (not recorded which). The chain combines TRBV19 with TRBJ1-5; D gene uncertain. Here the CDR3 DNA reads TGTGCCAGTAGTGATATATTGGTTGGGGTCGGGAGGGTACAGCCCCAGCATTTT. This encodes CASSDILVGVGRVQPQHF.